A single sample is the source of the 31 T cell receptor beta chains below, sequenced in a study of Graves' ophthalmopathy and Graves' hyperthyroidism. Amplifying from RNA transcripts, the study obtained TCR beta CDR3 regions. The first round was an RT-PCR with HTBI primers, and the second round was a multiplex PCR. TCRdb called the multiplex PCR reads again in MiXCR, with one record for every CDR3 protein. The sample shows around 470,000 distinct CDR3 sequences, around an eighth of them seen only once. Sample: blood. The receptors stem from a woman in her 30s with Graves' ophthalmopathy.

The table lists this clonotype with many counts. V usage is TRBV27 and J usage is TRBJ1-1; D perhaps matches TRBD1 (5 bases). The ends were cut back, 5 bases at V and 0 bases at J, with 10 bases in the middle. CDR1 and CDR2 (germline): MNHEY, SMNVEV (reference sequence). CDR3 length: 14 amino acids. The CDR3 DNA is TGTGCCAGCAGTCTGACAGACATGAACACTGAAGCTTTCTTT. It codes for CASSLTDMNTEAFF.

This sequence joins TRBV12-5 and TRBJ1-1; D is unclear. The germline gives CDR1 LGHNT, CDR2 FRNRAP. V gave up 0 bases and J gave up 4 bases, with 9 bases separating them. The CDR3 covers 14 residues. CDR3 sequence (DNA): TGTGCTAGTGGTTTGGTGAGGGAGTGCACTGAAGCTTTCTTT. Its translation is CASGLVRECTEAFF.

This clonotype was seen many times. The CDR3 coding sequence is TGTGCCACCAGTGATTTAGACCATACCGGGGAGCTGTTTTTT. It encodes CATSDLDHTGELFF. The chain carries TRBV24-1 and TRBJ2-2; D uncertain. This CDR3 comprises 14 residues. Trimming took off 1 base at V and 5 bases at J, with 7 bases between the two ends. Germline CDR1 is KGHDR and CDR2 is SFDVKD.

This clonotype was recorded a few times. The chain recombines TRBV19 with TRBJ1-5; no clear D. This CDR3 is 14 amino acids long. The ends were cut back, 7 bases at V and 4 bases at J, with 14 bases in the middle. The V gene's germline CDR1 is LNHDA and CDR2 SQIVND (reference sequence). The CDR3 DNA follows: TGTGCCAGTACCCAAGCAGGCGGGAATCAGCCCCAGCATTTT. Its protein product is CASTQAGGNQPQHF.

This clonotype has ten or more counts. The chain joins TRBV11-1 to TRBJ2-6, with 9 positions matching TRBD1. In germline, CDR1 is SGHAT, CDR2 FQDESV (reference sequence). The CDR3 totals 16 residues. V shed 8 bases and J 0 bases; nucleotides not matched to a gene: 5. The DNA for the CDR3 is TGTGCCAGCTCCGGGACAGGGTTCTCTGGGGCCAACGTCCTGACTTTC. It is translated as CASSGTGFSGANVLTF.

This clonotype was seen a few times. The genes are TRBV27 and TRBJ1-5, with 7 bases fitting TRBD1. The CDR3 loop spans 16 amino acids. The V and J ends lost 1 base and 4 bases, in that order; junction bases with no gene match: 7. Germline lookup yields CDR1 MNHEY and CDR2 SMNVEV (reference sequence). The DNA of the CDR3 is TGTGCCAGCAGTTTATGGCAGGGGGGAGATAATCAGCCCCAGCATTTT. This gives the protein CASSLWQGGDNQPQHF.

V gene TRBV2 combines with J gene TRBJ1-5; D may be TRBD1 (5 bases). V shed 7 bases and J shed 2 bases, with 12 bases lying between them. There are 14 residues in the CDR3. Germline V lookup: CDR1 SNHLY, CDR2 FYNNEI. DNA for the CDR3: TGTGCCAGCACCGCAAGGGGTGGCAATCAGCCCCAGCATTTT. Translation gives CASTARGGNQPQHF.

To note about this clonotype: Just one base apart from a much larger clone, this may be a read error. The CDR3 does not close with the conserved phenylalanine or tryptophan, likely indicating a read error. The chain uses TRBV11-2 and TRBJ2-5; no clear D. CDR3 length: 13 amino acids. Trimming cost V 5 bases and J 3 bases, with 10 bases left between them. The germline CDR1 and CDR2 sequences are SGHAT and FQNNGV. CDR3 sequence: CASSPWDEETQYS. The DNA of the CDR3 is TGTGCCAGCAGCCCCTGGGATGAAGAGACCCAGTACTCC.

This clonotype was seen many times. This chain links TRBV6-5 with TRBJ2-5; 7 bases line up with TRBD1. Germline trimming cut 6 bases from V and 1 base from J; bases unmatched to any gene: 11. CDR1 and CDR2 from the germline V gene are MNHEY and SVGAGI. The CDR3 is 16 residues long. CDR3 bases: TGTGCCAGCAGAGCCCTTGGGACAGAGAGCCAAGAGACCCAGTACTTC. This encodes CASRALGTESQETQYF.

This clonotype was counted many times. The chain links TRBV15 to TRBJ1-1; D is ambiguous. V dropped 6 bases and J dropped 1 base, with 15 bases sitting between them. CDR3 size: 15 residues. The germline gives CDR1 LNHNV, CDR2 YYDKDF (reference sequence). CDR3: CATRGVQTANTEAFF. In DNA, the CDR3 is TGTGCCACCAGAGGTGTGCAAACGGCGAACACTGAAGCTTTCTTT.

The chain joins TRBV2 to TRBJ2-7; D is undetermined. V gave up 2 bases and J gave up 4 bases, with 6 bases separating them. This CDR3 contains 12 residues. CDR1 SNHLY and CDR2 FYNNEI come from the germline V gene. The CDR3: CASSEPPYEQYV. The CDR3 nucleotides read TGTGCCAGCAGTGAACCCCCTTACGAGCAGTACGTC.

This clonotype was seen just once. This rearrangement joins TRBV12-3 or TRBV12-4 to TRBJ2-7; a possible D gene is TRBD1 (6 bases). CDR3 length equals 14 residues. V lost 7 bases, J lost 3 bases, and 16 bases lay in between. CDR3: CASNPLGQDYEQYF. The CDR3 coding sequence is TGTGCCAGCAACCCCCTGGGACAAGACTACGAGCAGTACTTC.

This clonotype came up many times. The chain combines TRBV7-9 with TRBJ1-1, with D perhaps TRBD1 (6 bases). Deletions cut 0 bases from V and 5 bases from J, with 13 bases between. The germline CDR1 and CDR2 sequences are SEHNR and FQNEAQ (reference sequence). The CDR3 is 15 amino acids. The CDR3 sequence is CASSLALGAATEAFF. CDR3 in DNA: TGTGCCAGCAGCTTAGCGCTGGGGGCGGCGACTGAAGCTTTCTTT.

This clonotype was seen repeatedly, ten times or more. CDR3 region: CASSQPGGLETQYF. CDR3 DNA sequence: TGTGCCAGCAGCCAACCAGGGGGTCTGGAGACCCAGTACTTC. The rearrangement uses TRBV3-1 and TRBJ2-5; 7 bases are shared with TRBD1. Trimming cost V 2 bases and J 5 bases; bases outside gene matches: 5. CDR3 size: 14 residues. The germline V gene encodes CDR1 LGHDT and CDR2 YNNKEL (reference sequence).

To note about this clonotype: This may come from a read error, since a much larger clone is one base off. In DNA, the CDR3 is TGTGCCAGCAGTGAAGCCATTACCCCGGGACTAGCGGGGCCGGCCTACGAGCAGTACGTC. Residues: CASSEAITPGLAGPAYEQYV. This chain joins TRBV2 and TRBJ2-7; 13 nucleotides match TRBD2. CDR1 and CDR2 (germline): SNHLY, FYNNEI. Losses at the gene ends were 0 bases for V and 2 bases for J; bases not matched to a gene: 13. The CDR3 loop spans 20 amino acids.

This rearrangement joins TRBV20-1 to TRBJ2-5; 8 bases map to TRBD2. The trim removed 3 bases at V and 5 bases at J, leaving 11 bases unmatched. The germline V gene encodes CDR1 DFQATT and CDR2 SNEGSKA (reference sequence). This CDR3 region has 15 residues. The CDR3 loop is CSASGRGGQAETQYF. The CDR3, as DNA: TGCAGTGCTAGTGGACGGGGGGGCCAGGCGGAGACCCAGTACTTC.

At least ten counts were recorded for this clonotype. The genes are TRBV20-1 and TRBJ2-5; possibly TRBD2 for D (5 bases). Germline CDR1 is DFQATT and CDR2 is SNEGSKA (reference sequence). Trimming removed 4 bases at V and 1 base at J, with 16 bases between. The CDR3 runs 15 residues. Written as DNA, the CDR3 is TGCAGTGCTACCGGGGTCGGGCAGCCCCAAGAGACCCAGTACTTC. Protein: CSATGVGQPQETQYF.

V usage is TRBV5-1 and J usage is TRBJ2-2; 8 bases match TRBD2. This CDR3 contains 15 residues. From germline, CDR1 is SGHRS and CDR2 YFSETQ. The V gene end was trimmed by 3 bases and the J gene end by 6 bases; junction bases not matched to a gene: 7. The CDR3 loop reads CASSSGGAESGELFF. The CDR3 DNA reads as TGCGCCAGCAGCTCCGGGGGGGCTGAATCCGGGGAGCTGTTTTTT. Filled out from reference TRBV5-1 and TRBJ2-2, the complete variable domain reads KAGVTQTPRYLIKTRGQQVTLSCSPISGHRSVSWYQQTPGQGLQFLFEYFSETQRNKGNFPGRFSGRQFSNSRSEMNVSTLELGDSALYLCASSSGGAESGELFFGEGSRLTVL.

The J gene is TRBJ2-7, the V gene TRBV19, with TRBD2 as a possible D gene (6 bases). The CDR3 is made up of 15 amino acids. Germline-derived CDR1 and CDR2 are LNHDA and SQIVND (reference sequence). Trimming removed 5 bases from V and 3 bases from J, with 17 bases in between. CDR3 DNA sequence: TGTGCCAGTAGTCCGCCGAGGACGGGACTCTACGAGCAGTACTTC. Encoded protein: CASSPPRTGLYEQYF.

This clonotype was observed at least ten times. The V call is TRBV6-5, the J call TRBJ2-5; D might be TRBD2 (6 bases). The V end was cut by 5 bases, the J end by 3 bases, with 13 bases between. The CDR3 is 14 residues long. Germline V gives CDR1 MNHEY, CDR2 SVGAGI. CDR3 nucleotide sequence: TGTGCCAGCAGTAACCTCGGGGAGGAAGAGACCCAGTACTTC. Encoded protein: CASSNLGEEETQYF.

The table lists this clonotype with many counts. This chain uses TRBV9 with TRBJ2-5; 8 bases map to TRBD2. Germline CDR1 reads SGDLS; CDR2 reads YYNGEE. There are 16 residues in the CDR3. Unmatched junction bases numbered 9, after V lost 0 bases and J lost 5 bases. CDR3 in amino acids: CASSVDNGRASETQYF. The CDR3, as DNA: TGTGCCAGCAGCGTAGATAACGGGAGGGCCTCGGAGACCCAGTACTTC.

This clonotype was seen at least ten times. V gene TRBV12-3 or TRBV12-4 combines with J gene TRBJ2-2; the D is unclear. V gave up 3 bases and J gave up 4 bases, with 6 bases separating them. The CDR3 sequence is 13 residues long. The chain's CDR3 is CASSLVSTGELFF. The CDR3 DNA follows: TGTGCCAGCAGTTTGGTCAGCACCGGGGAGCTGTTTTTT.

The table lists this clonotype with many counts. The chain couples TRBV15 to TRBJ1-3; D is ambiguous. Per germline, CDR1 LNHNV and CDR2 YYDKDF (reference sequence). The V end was cut by 5 bases, the J end by 4 bases, with 9 bases between. The CDR3 has 13 amino acids. CDR3 sequence reads: CATSPNRGNTIYF. Here the CDR3 DNA reads TGTGCCACCAGCCCAAATCGGGGAAACACCATATATTTT.

This clonotype has a count of ten or more. The gene calls are TRBV24-1 and TRBJ2-7; perhaps D is TRBD1 or TRBD2 (5 bases each). This CDR3 region has 16 residues. The V gene's germline CDR1 is KGHDR and CDR2 SFDVKD. V was pared by 4 bases and J by 6 bases, with 21 bases between. The CDR3 coding sequence is TGTGCCACCAGTGACGGGACGTCGGGTAAAGTCTTCGAGCAGTACTTC. This sequence encodes CATSDGTSGKVFEQYF.

The chain uses TRBV19 and TRBJ1-2; possibly TRBD1 for D (5 bases). This CDR3 contains 14 residues. Germline CDR1 LNHDA, CDR2 SQIVND (reference sequence). V was cut by 4 bases and J by 5 bases, with 14 bases left in between. The CDR3 protein is CASSKTGRNYGYTF. Here the CDR3 DNA reads TGTGCCAGTAGTAAAACAGGCCGAAATTATGGCTACACCTTC.

This clonotype was counted ten times or more. The chain carries TRBV27 and TRBJ1-2; D possibly corresponds to TRBD1 (5 bases). Per germline, CDR1 MNHEY and CDR2 SMNVEV (reference sequence). The CDR3 is made up of 13 amino acids. Trimming cost V 6 bases and J 4 bases, with 12 bases left between them. The DNA for the CDR3 is TGTGCCAGCAGGCCACAGGAGTTCTATGGCTACACCTTC. Its protein product is CASRPQEFYGYTF.

V is TRBV19 and J is TRBJ2-4, with 7 bases matching TRBD1. This CDR3 is built from 14 residues. CDR1 is LNHDA and CDR2 is SQIVND in the germline V gene (reference sequence). V dropped 4 bases and J dropped 7; count of bases not matched to a gene: 7. CDR3 bases: TGTGCCAGTAGTAATAGACAGGGCACCAACATTCAGTACTTC. Protein product: CASSNRQGTNIQYF.

This chain uses TRBV5-1 with TRBJ2-1; 10 bases map to TRBD1. This CDR3 region has 15 residues. Germline trimming cut 4 bases from V and 8 bases from J; bases unmatched to any gene: 9. CDR1 and CDR2 from the germline V gene are SGHRS and YFSETQ. Written as DNA, the CDR3 is TGCGCCAGCAGCCTCCGGGACAGGGGATCGGATGAGCAGTTCTTC. It is translated as CASSLRDRGSDEQFF.

This clonotype occurred many times. The genes are TRBV19 and TRBJ1-2, with TRBD1 as a possible D gene (5 bases). This CDR3 contains 14 residues. Germline CDR1 and CDR2: LNHDA and SQIVND (reference sequence). The germline V and J ends were trimmed by 7 bases and 3 bases, with 15 bases remaining between them. The CDR3 is CASNSRQLDYGYTF. As DNA, the CDR3 is TGTGCCAGTAATTCGAGACAGCTAGACTATGGCTACACCTTC.

This clonotype was seen more than once but under ten times. The V call is TRBV7-2, the J call TRBJ2-7; 12 nucleotides match TRBD2. The CDR3 has 15 amino acids. Germline CDR1 is SGHTA and CDR2 is FQGNSA. With V trimmed by 6 bases and J by 1 base, 4 bases remained unmatched. The CDR3 coding sequence is TGTGCCAGCAGAAAGACTAGCGGGAGATCCTACGAGCAGTACTTC. This sequence encodes CASRKTSGRSYEQYF.

This chain connects TRBV2 to TRBJ2-7; 9 nucleotides match TRBD2. The CDR3 spans 13 residues. V lost 5 bases and J lost 7; bases outside the gene matches: 6. The germline V gene has CDR1 SNHLY and CDR2 FYNNEI. DNA of the CDR3: TGTGCCAGCAGTTATAGCGGGAGAGGGGAGCAGTACTTC. It yields the protein CASSYSGRGEQYF.